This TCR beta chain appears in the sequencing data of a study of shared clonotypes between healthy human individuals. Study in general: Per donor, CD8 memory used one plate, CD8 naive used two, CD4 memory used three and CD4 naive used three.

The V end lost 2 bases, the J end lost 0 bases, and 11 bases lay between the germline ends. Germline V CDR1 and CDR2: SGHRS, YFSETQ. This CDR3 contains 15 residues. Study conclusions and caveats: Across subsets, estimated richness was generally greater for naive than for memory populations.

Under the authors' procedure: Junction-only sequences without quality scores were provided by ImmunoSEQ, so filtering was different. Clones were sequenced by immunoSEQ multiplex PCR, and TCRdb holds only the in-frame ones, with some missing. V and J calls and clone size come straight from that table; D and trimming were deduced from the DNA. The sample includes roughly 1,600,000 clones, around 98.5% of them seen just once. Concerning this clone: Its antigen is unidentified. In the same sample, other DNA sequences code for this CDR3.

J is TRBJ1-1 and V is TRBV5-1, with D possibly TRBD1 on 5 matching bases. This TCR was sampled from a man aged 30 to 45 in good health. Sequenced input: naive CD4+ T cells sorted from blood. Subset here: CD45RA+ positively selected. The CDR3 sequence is CASSFSGTLNTEAFF. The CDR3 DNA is TGCGCCAGCAGCTTTTCCGGGACGCTGAACACTGAAGCTTTCTTT.